The 13 T cell receptor beta chains below all came from one sample that was sequenced in a study of blood T cells in healthy people across ages. A second about 6 to 11 cycle PCR used barcoded and J-beta primers. TCRdb passed the 5' RACE reads through MiXCR, listing each CDR3 protein once. The sample records more than 1.4 million distinct CDR3 sequences, roughly 40% being singletons. Sequencing was done on a sample of blood. These receptors were collected from a young woman in good health.

A word on this clonotype: A read error may produce the germline difference seen at one junction end. This chain joins TRBV9 and TRBJ2-1; 7 bases are shared with TRBD2. Germline V lookup: CDR1 SGDLS, CDR2 YYNGEE. The CDR3 has 16 residues. In nucleotides, the CDR3 is TGTGCCAGCAGCGAGGGCTGGGACTACCGCTACAATGTGCAGTTCTTC. This translates into CASSEGWDYRYNVQFF.

This clonotype has only a few counts. The chain joins TRBV29-1 to TRBJ2-3; 9 nucleotides match TRBD2. The CDR3 is 15 residues long. With 4 bases clipped from V and 3 bases from J, the junction kept 8 bases outside the gene matches. The germline gives CDR1 SQVTM, CDR2 ANQGSEA. DNA for the CDR3: TGCAGCGTTGTGGGTAGCGGGGGCAGTACAGATACGCAGTATTTT. Residues: CSVVGSGGSTDTQYF.

This rearrangement joins TRBV9 to TRBJ2-4; D ambiguous. Deletions cut 4 bases from V and 13 bases from J, with 18 bases between. Germline V gene sequence: CDR1 SGDLS, CDR2 YYNGEE. The CDR3 is 13 amino acids. CDR3 sequence reads: CASSPPAAYGQYF. CDR3 nucleotides: TGTGCCAGCAGCCCCCCTGCGGCCTACGGGCAGTACTTC.

The chain links TRBV29-1 to TRBJ1-2; D unclear. This CDR3 region has 13 residues. Germline V gives CDR1 SQVTM, CDR2 ANQGSEA. Trimming cost V 1 base and J 7 bases, with 13 bases left between them. In nucleotides, the CDR3 is TGCAGCGTTGAAGTGCCTCATCAGGCTGGCTACACCTTC. Encoded protein: CSVEVPHQAGYTF.

The gene calls are TRBV18 and TRBJ1-1; D gene unclear. Germline CDR1 and CDR2: KGHSH and LQKENI. V gave up 6 bases and J gave up 4 bases, with 12 bases separating them. CDR3 size: 13 residues. The CDR3 protein is CASSFGEGTEAFF. The DNA of the CDR3 is TGTGCCAGCTCGTTTGGGGAGGGCACTGAAGCTTTCTTT.

This clonotype appeared a few times. The V and J genes are TRBV7-9 and TRBJ2-4; possible D gene TRBD1, 6 bases. In germline, CDR1 is SEHNR, CDR2 FQNEAQ (reference sequence). V was clipped by 3 bases and J by 5 bases, with 8 bases between them. The CDR3 is 13 amino acids. The chain's CDR3 is CASSFSGENIQYF. The CDR3, as DNA: TGTGCCAGCAGCTTCTCAGGGGAAAACATTCAGTACTTC. The full variable domain, its missing parts supplied by reference TRBV7-9 and TRBJ2-4, is DTGVSQNPRHKITKRGQNVTFRCDPISEHNRLYWYRQTLGQGPEFLTYFQNEAQLEKSRLLSDRFSAERPKGSFSTLEIQRTEQGDSAMYLCASSFSGENIQYFGAGTRLSVL.

V is TRBV2 and J is TRBJ1-6; D is undetermined. Germline V lookup: CDR1 SNHLY, CDR2 FYNNEI. This CDR3 has 14 residues. Trimming stripped 3 bases from V and 9 bases from J, with 12 bases between. DNA for the CDR3: TGTGCCAGCAGTGATGAGGGCGCAGGTTCACCCCTCCACTTT. Its translation: CASSDEGAGSPLHF. Full variable domain (outside the CDR3, taken from reference TRBV2 and TRBJ1-6): EPEVTQTPSHQVTQMGQEVILRCVPISNHLYFYWYRQILGQKVEFLVSFYNNEISEKSEIFDDQFSVERPDGSNFTLKIRSTKLEDSAMYFCASSDEGAGSPLHFGNGTRLTVT.

This clonotype was recorded many times. The chain recombines TRBV7-2 with TRBJ2-3; D remains unclear. The CDR3 length is 12 residues. V was pared by 2 bases and J by 3 bases, with 3 bases between. CDR1 and CDR2 from the germline V gene are SGHTA and FQGNSA. CDR3 sequence reads: CASSLKTDTQYF. The CDR3 DNA reads TGTGCCAGCAGCTTAAAAACAGATACGCAGTATTTT.

Remarks on this clonotype: The germline gene is not matched at one end of the junction; a read error may be the cause. The chain recombines TRBV2 with TRBJ2-1; D is possibly TRBD2 (6 bases). The V gene's germline CDR1 is SNHLY and CDR2 FYNNEI. The CDR3 consists of 13 residues. This CDR3 reads CVSQEGPYNEQFF. The DNA for the CDR3 is TGTGTCAGCCAGGAGGGCCCCTACAATGAGCAGTTCTTC.

This clonotype was seen a handful of times. The rearrangement uses TRBV20-1 and TRBJ2-7; 8 bases match TRBD1. This CDR3 region has 15 residues. V dropped 0 bases and J dropped 3; count of bases not matched to a gene: 7. Germline V gene lookup returns CDR1 DFQATT and CDR2 SNEGSKA (reference sequence). The CDR3 here is CSARDWDRRGYEQYF. The DNA for the CDR3 is TGCAGTGCTAGAGATTGGGACAGGAGGGGCTACGAGCAGTACTTC.

This chain joins TRBV4-3 and TRBJ1-4; TRBD1 is a possible D gene (6 bases). Trimming removed 1 base at V and 4 bases at J, with 10 bases between. Looked up from germline, CDR1 is LGHNA and CDR2 is YSLEER. The CDR3 covers 15 residues. Here the CDR3 reads CASSQGTGSNEKLFF. The CDR3 DNA sequence: TGCGCCAGCAGCCAAGGCACAGGGAGTAATGAAAAACTGTTTTTT.

DNA for the CDR3: TGTGCCAGCAGCCAAGGGGCTGCCCTCTACGAGCAGTACTTC. Its translation: CASSQGAALYEQYF. The gene calls are TRBV7-6 and TRBJ2-7; possibly TRBD1 for D (5 bases). Germline assignment: CDR1 SGHVS and CDR2 FNYEAQ. The CDR3 has 14 amino acids. V lost 5 bases, J lost 3 bases, and 14 bases lay in between.

The chain is built from TRBV20-1 and TRBJ1-4; 7 nucleotides agree with TRBD1. CDR1 DFQATT and CDR2 SNEGSKA come from the germline V gene (reference sequence). The CDR3 covers 15 residues. After removal of 6 bases from V and 0 bases from J, the junction contained 7 bases not matched to a gene. The CDR3 loop reads CSARPGGATNEKLFF. For the CDR3, the DNA is TGCAGTGCCCGGCCAGGGGGTGCAACTAATGAAAAACTGTTTTTT.